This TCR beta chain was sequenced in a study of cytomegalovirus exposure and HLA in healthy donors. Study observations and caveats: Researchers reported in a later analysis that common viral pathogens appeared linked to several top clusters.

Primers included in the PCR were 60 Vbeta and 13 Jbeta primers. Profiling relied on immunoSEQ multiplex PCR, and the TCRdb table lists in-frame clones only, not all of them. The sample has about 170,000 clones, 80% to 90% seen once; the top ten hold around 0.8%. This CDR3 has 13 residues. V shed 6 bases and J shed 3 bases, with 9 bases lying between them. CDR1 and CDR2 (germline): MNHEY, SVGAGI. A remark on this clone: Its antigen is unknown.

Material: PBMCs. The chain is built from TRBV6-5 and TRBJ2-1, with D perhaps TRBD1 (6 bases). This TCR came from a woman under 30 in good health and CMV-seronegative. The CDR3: CASSTQGYNEQFF. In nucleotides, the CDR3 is TGTGCCAGCAGCACACAGGGCTACAATGAGCAGTTCTTC.